These 32 T cell receptor beta chains originate from one sample sequenced in a study of cytomegalovirus exposure and HLA in healthy donors. Use of 60 Vbeta and 13 Jbeta primers characterized the PCR. Measured with immunoSEQ multiplex PCR; TCRdb has only the in-frame clones, and not every one. This sample has about 130,000 clones, with over 60% found just once. Specimen: PBMCs. These receptors were collected from a female donor in good health and CMV-seropositive.

The rearrangement uses TRBV4-1 and TRBJ1-2, with unresolved D. V was clipped by 1 base and J by 5 bases, with 17 bases between them. The germline CDR1 and CDR2 sequences are MGHRA and YSYEKL. This CDR3 has 16 residues. For the CDR3, the DNA is TGCGCCAGCAGCCAAGGTTCGAACACACCGATTTATGGCTACACCTTC. Translation: CASSQGSNTPIYGYTF.

The CDR3 sequence: CASSEAGRSAAYSNQPQHF. CDR3 coding DNA: TGTGCCAGCAGTGAAGCGGGGCGGAGCGCTGCTTATAGCAATCAGCCCCAGCATTTT. This sequence joins TRBV6-1 and TRBJ1-5; TRBD1 is a possible D gene (5 bases). The CDR3 length is 19 residues. Trimming took off 0 bases at V and 0 bases at J, with 18 bases between the two ends. CDR1 MNHNS and CDR2 SASEGT come from the germline V gene.

The CDR3 sequence: CASSQVGGSVREQFF. DNA for the CDR3: TGCGCCAGCAGCCAAGTCGGCGGGAGCGTACGAGAGCAGTTCTTC. The chain has TRBV4-1 and TRBJ2-1, with 7 nucleotides matching TRBD2. CDR1 is MGHRA, CDR2 YSYEKL, per germline. The length of the CDR3 is 15 residues. Germline trimming cut 1 base from V and 10 bases from J; bases unmatched to any gene: 10.

This clone showed up just a few times. The chain couples TRBV25-1 to TRBJ2-1, with 10 bases lining up with TRBD1. The trim removed 4 bases at V and 0 bases at J, leaving 3 bases unmatched. The CDR3 runs 16 residues. Germline V gene lookup returns CDR1 MGHDK and CDR2 SYGVNS. CDR3 region: CASSGDRGSSYNEQFF. As DNA, the CDR3 is TGTGCCAGCAGTGGGGACAGGGGAAGCTCCTACAATGAGCAGTTCTTC.

This chain uses TRBV7-9 with TRBJ2-7, with TRBD2 matching 7 bases. Germline CDR1 is SEHNR and CDR2 is FQNEAQ (reference sequence). The CDR3 consists of 15 residues. Unmatched junction bases numbered 13, after V lost 10 bases and J lost 1 base. The CDR3 sequence is CATSSWDGGSYEQYF. CDR3 DNA sequence: TGTGCCACATCCTCTTGGGACGGGGGGTCCTACGAGCAGTACTTC. The whole variable domain, filled in from reference TRBV7-9 and TRBJ2-7, reads DTGVSQNPRHKITKRGQNVTFRCDPISEHNRLYWYRQTLGQGPEFLTYFQNEAQLEKSRLLSDRFSAERPKGSFSTLEIQRTEQGDSAMYLCATSSWDGGSYEQYFGPGTRLTVT.

This clone occurred a few times. The rearrangement uses TRBV6-4 and TRBJ2-1, with 8 bases lining up with TRBD2. This CDR3 is 13 amino acids long. Unmatched junction bases numbered 2, after V lost 5 bases and J lost 5 bases. Germline CDR1 reads MRHNA; CDR2 reads SNTAGT. CDR3 DNA: TGTGCCAGCAGTAGGACTAGCAACAATGAGCAGTTCTTC. As protein: CASSRTSNNEQFF.

Points on this clone: The junction departs from germline at one end; a sequencing error may be responsible. The gene calls are TRBV7-7 and TRBJ2-5, with D possibly TRBD1 on 6 matching bases. This CDR3 comprises 13 residues. Germline V gives CDR1 SSHAT, CDR2 FNYEAQ (reference sequence). As DNA, the CDR3 is TGTGCCAGCAGGGACAGTCGCCAACAGACCCAGTACTTC. It codes for CASRDSRQQTQYF.

This chain connects TRBV28 to TRBJ1-2; TRBD1 matches at 8 bases. Germline CDR1 and CDR2: MDHEN and SYDVKM. This CDR3 is 13 amino acids long. The junction had 5 bases not matched to a gene; V was cut back by 8 bases and J by 3 bases. As DNA, the CDR3 is TGTGCCAGCGATTCAGGGGGCTACTATGGCTACACCTTC. It translates to CASDSGGYYGYTF.

This clone was recorded once. The V and J genes are TRBV28 and TRBJ1-1; TRBD1 agrees at 8 bases. The germline V gene has CDR1 MDHEN and CDR2 SYDVKM. CDR3 size: 14 residues. V lost 5 bases and J lost 8; bases outside the gene matches: 10. The CDR3 region is CASSPRGQGEEAFF. The CDR3 nucleotides read TGTGCCAGCAGTCCCCGCGGACAGGGTGAAGAAGCTTTCTTT.

The V call is TRBV19, the J call TRBJ2-5; D call uncertain. CDR1 and CDR2 from the germline V gene are LNHDA and SQIVND (reference sequence). V lost 2 bases to trimming and J lost 4 bases, with 8 bases between them. The CDR3 extends over 13 amino acids. In nucleotides, the CDR3 is TGTGCCAGTAGTATACAGGTCGCAGAGACCCAGTACTTC. It codes for CASSIQVAETQYF.

The genes are TRBV5-1 and TRBJ2-2; D is perhaps TRBD2 (6 bases). V was shortened by 0 bases and J by 5 bases, with 8 bases between the two germline ends. From germline, CDR1 is SGHRS and CDR2 YFSETQ. The CDR3 consists of 14 residues. For the CDR3, the DNA is TGCGCCAGCAGCTTGGCCGGGGGTACCGGGGAGCTGTTTTTT. Translation gives CASSLAGGTGELFF.

The table lists this clone with a count of one. The chain links TRBV2 to TRBJ1-5; no definite D call. Germline assignment: CDR1 SNHLY and CDR2 FYNNEI. With 10 bases removed from V and 0 bases from J, the gap between germline ends came to 16 bases. The CDR3 covers 15 residues. CDR3 sequence (DNA): TGTGCCACCACCCCGGGGAGCCTTAGCAATCAGCCCCAGCATTTT. Amino acid sequence: CATTPGSLSNQPQHF.

The V and J genes are TRBV9 and TRBJ2-3, with a weak D call TRBD2 (7 bases). The CDR3 loop spans 16 amino acids. The germline CDR1 and CDR2 sequences are SGDLS and YYNGEE. V lost 1 base and J lost 3, with 15 bases in between. The DNA for the CDR3 is TGTGCCAGCAGCGTAAGGGGGGGATTTAGTACAGATACGCAGTATTTT. Translating gives CASSVRGGFSTDTQYF.

The rearrangement joins TRBV7-9 to TRBJ2-5, with D perhaps matching TRBD1 (7 bases). CDR1 is SEHNR, CDR2 FQNEAQ, per germline (reference sequence). This CDR3 contains 14 residues. Trimming cost V 3 bases and J 1 base, with 9 bases left between them. The chain's CDR3 is CASSLEGAQETQYF. The CDR3 DNA follows: TGTGCCAGCAGCTTGGAGGGGGCCCAAGAGACCCAGTACTTC.

V gene TRBV30 combines with J gene TRBJ2-1, with D perhaps matching TRBD2 (7 bases). This CDR3 has 16 residues. The V end was cut by 0 bases, the J end by 7 bases, with 19 bases between. Germline CDR1 is GTSNPN and CDR2 is SVGIG (reference sequence). The CDR3 DNA follows: TGTGCCTGGAGTGTTCGGGGGGCGTATAGCGGGAATGAGCAGTTCTTC. Protein product: CAWSVRGAYSGNEQFF.

This chain uses TRBV5-5 with TRBJ1-1; D is undetermined. CDR1 SGHKS and CDR2 YYEKEE come from the germline V gene (reference sequence). The CDR3 sequence is 11 residues long. Between the trimmed V and J ends, which lost 5 bases and 9 bases, there was a span of 11 bases. CDR3 in amino acids: CASSQLAQAFF. The CDR3 DNA is TGTGCCAGCAGTCAATTGGCTCAAGCTTTCTTT.

V gene TRBV9 combines with J gene TRBJ2-3; D is possibly TRBD1 (7 bases). Germline V gene data show CDR1 as SGDLS and CDR2 as YYNGEE. The CDR3 is 15 amino acids. V gave up 4 bases and J gave up 3 bases, with 15 bases separating them. The CDR3 loop reads CASSSTRGETDTQYF. The CDR3, as DNA: TGTGCCAGCAGCTCGACCAGGGGGGAGACAGATACGCAGTATTTT.

The rearrangement uses TRBV15 and TRBJ1-2; 7 nucleotides match TRBD1. V dropped 7 bases and J dropped 1; count of bases not matched to a gene: 6. The CDR3 length is 14 residues. CDR1 and CDR2 from the germline V gene are LNHNV and YYDKDF (reference sequence). CDR3 residues: CATNRDRVNYGYTF. Here the CDR3 DNA reads TGTGCCACCAACCGGGACAGAGTTAACTATGGCTACACCTTC.

The chain uses TRBV7-9 and TRBJ2-3; 7 nucleotides agree with TRBD2. The germline gives CDR1 SEHNR, CDR2 FQNEAQ (reference sequence). This CDR3 comprises 17 residues. V dropped 0 bases and J dropped 1; count of bases not matched to a gene: 7. CDR3 bases: TGTGCCAGCAGCTTAGCGCAGCGGGGCCTTGGCACAGATACGCAGTATTTT. Its translation is CASSLAQRGLGTDTQYF.

The chain links TRBV5-1 to TRBJ2-5, with TRBD2 matching 10 bases. Trimming took 4 bases from V and 3 from J; bases not matched to a gene: 3. CDR1 is SGHRS and CDR2 is YFSETQ in the germline V gene. CDR3 length equals 14 residues. The CDR3 spells CASSKLAGKETQYF. The CDR3, as DNA: TGCGCCAGCAGCAAACTAGCGGGAAAAGAGACCCAGTACTTC. The full variable domain, completed using reference TRBV5-1 and TRBJ2-5, is KAGVTQTPRYLIKTRGQQVTLSCSPISGHRSVSWYQQTPGQGLQFLFEYFSETQRNKGNFPGRFSGRQFSNSRSEMNVSTLELGDSALYLCASSKLAGKETQYFGPGTRLLVL.

The chain carries TRBV5-1 and TRBJ2-5; the D is unclear. The CDR3 length is 15 residues. The V gene lost 0 bases and the J gene lost 1 base, with 10 bases spanning the gap. The germline gives CDR1 SGHRS, CDR2 YFSETQ. Here the CDR3 DNA reads TGCGCCAGCAGCTTGGCCATAGCCTTCCAAGAGACCCAGTACTTC. It encodes CASSLAIAFQETQYF.

CDR3 DNA sequence: TGTGCCAGCAGTGAAAACGGGGGCAATCAGCCCCAGCATTTT. Translation gives CASSENGGNQPQHF. The chain recombines TRBV6-1 with TRBJ1-5; D uncertain. The germline V gene has CDR1 MNHNS and CDR2 SASEGT. This CDR3 has 14 residues. Between the trimmed V and J ends, which lost 2 bases and 2 bases, there was a span of 7 bases.

J is TRBJ2-5 and V is TRBV5-1; 8 nucleotides align to TRBD2. The V and J ends lost 0 bases and 6 bases, in that order; junction bases with no gene match: 4. This CDR3 comprises 14 residues. CDR1 and CDR2 from the germline V gene are SGHRS and YFSETQ. CDR3: CASSLDGRGQTQYF. CDR3 DNA sequence: TGCGCCAGCAGCTTGGACGGGAGGGGACAGACCCAGTACTTC.

The chain links TRBV19 to TRBJ2-2; 7 nucleotides line up with TRBD2. The germline CDR1 and CDR2 sequences are LNHDA and SQIVND (reference sequence). The CDR3 is 15 residues long. The trim removed 5 bases at V and 4 bases at J, leaving 7 bases unmatched. This chain's CDR3 is CASSWGGRATGELFF. DNA for the CDR3: TGTGCCAGTAGTTGGGGGGGGAGGGCCACCGGGGAGCTGTTTTTT.

The chain employs TRBV5-1 and TRBJ2-5; 9 bases fit TRBD1. V trimming: 4 bases; J trimming: 5 bases; junction bases outside the gene matches: 6. Germline loops: CDR1 SGHRS, CDR2 YFSETQ. The CDR3 runs 14 residues. CDR3 region: CASSPRQGGETQYF. CDR3 sequence (DNA): TGCGCCAGCAGCCCACGACAGGGGGGGGAGACCCAGTACTTC.

The chain couples TRBV20-1 to TRBJ2-7, with D unresolved. Between the trimmed V and J ends, which lost 6 bases and 6 bases, there was a span of 12 bases. CDR1 and CDR2 from the germline V gene are DFQATT and SNEGSKA (reference sequence). CDR3 length: 11 residues. The CDR3 DNA sequence: TGCAGTGCCTGGAGTTTCTCCGAGCAGTACTTC. The encoded protein is CSAWSFSEQYF.

CDR3 sequence (DNA): TGTGCCAGTACCAAAGGGCCACAGGGGGGCGGTCAGCCCCAGCATTTT. The encoded protein is CASTKGPQGGGQPQHF. V and J are TRBV19 and TRBJ1-5; TRBD1 aligns across 8 bases. CDR1 LNHDA and CDR2 SQIVND come from the germline V gene (reference sequence). Trimming removed 7 bases from V and 6 bases from J; junction bases left unmatched: 14. CDR3 length equals 16 residues.

This clone has more than one count but fewer than ten. The chain has TRBV13 and TRBJ2-1, with a tentative D call TRBD1 (7 bases). This CDR3 has 12 amino acids. V was shortened by 5 bases and J by 9 bases, with 11 bases between the two germline ends. Germline assignment: CDR1 PRHDT and CDR2 FYEKMQ (reference sequence). The CDR3 loop is CASSPGGSEQFF. In nucleotides, the CDR3 is TGTGCCAGCAGCCCAGGGGGGAGTGAGCAGTTCTTC. Variable domain in full (rest from reference TRBV13 and TRBJ2-1): AAGVIQSPRHLIKEKRETATLKCYPIPRHDTVYWYQQGPGQDPQFLISFYEKMQSDKGSIPDRFSAQQFSDYHSELNMSSLELGDSALYFCASSPGGSEQFFGPGTRLTVL.

This chain connects TRBV6-1 to TRBJ2-1, with D perhaps TRBD2 (6 bases). From germline, CDR1 is MNHNS and CDR2 SASEGT. The CDR3 contains 14 residues. V gave up 6 bases and J gave up 4 bases, with 13 bases separating them. CDR3 sequence (DNA): TGTGCCAGCAGACGGGGGAACGGTTACAATGAGCAGTTCTTC. Its protein product is CASRRGNGYNEQFF.

By share, this clone counts as medium-sized. V is TRBV5-6 and J is TRBJ2-7, with 10 bases matching TRBD2. J gave up 3 bases and V 4 bases, and 4 bases lay outside the gene matches. CDR1 and CDR2 from the germline V gene are SGHDT and YYEEEE. The CDR3 length is 14 residues. The CDR3 region has the DNA TGTGCCAGCAGCACTAGCGGGATCTTCTACGAGCAGTACTTC. Its translation is CASSTSGIFYEQYF.

The CDR3 spells CASNHHGQGAYEQYF. The CDR3 nucleotides are TGTGCCAGCAACCACCACGGACAGGGGGCCTACGAGCAGTACTTC. The rearrangement links TRBV6-6 to TRBJ2-7, with TRBD1 matching 10 bases. V gave up 7 bases and J gave up 2 bases; unmatched junction bases: 8. The CDR3 runs 15 residues. Germline CDR1 reads MNHNY; CDR2 reads SVGAGI (reference sequence).

The chain uses TRBV5-5 and TRBJ2-3, with a possible D match to TRBD2 (5 bases). CDR3 length: 15 residues. Germline V lookup: CDR1 SGHKS, CDR2 YYEKEE (reference sequence). Trimming shortened V by 1 base and J by 1 base, and 10 bases separated the two germline ends. Written as DNA, the CDR3 is TGTGCCAGCAGCTTGAGGGAGTGGGGCACAGATACGCAGTATTTT. It yields the protein CASSLREWGTDTQYF.